A selection of T cell receptor beta chains follows, all from one sample in a study of T cells after yellow fever vaccination. MiXCR was run by TCRdb on the 5' RACE reads, yielding one entry per CDR3 protein. The sample holds 350,000 to 450,000 distinct CDR3 sequences, approximately 5.7% seen once. Sequencing was performed on PBMCs, taken 5 days after the yellow fever booster vaccination. These receptors originate from a man aged 25-45 years who received the YFV17D yellow fever vaccine. Each CDR3 is given with its conserved first and last residue. The D gene is left open where the match is weak. Clone size appears in some rows only: once, few, many, or a class for an expanded clone.

clone_size: NA
v_call: TRBV7-2
j_call: TRBJ2-6
d_call: NA
cdr3_nt: TGTGCCAGCAGCTTAGCGTGGGGGGACTGGGACTCTGGGGCCAACGTCCTGACTTTC
cdr3_aa: CASSLAWGDWDSGANVLTF

clone_size: few
v_call: TRBV23-1
j_call: TRBJ1-4
d_call: NA
cdr3_nt: TGCGCCAGCAGTCAACAGACAGAACTGTTTTTT
cdr3_aa: CASSQQTELFF

clone_size: few
v_call: TRBV24-1
j_call: TRBJ2-5
d_call: TRBD2
cdr3_nt: TGTGCCACCAGTGACTCCGGACTAGCGGGAAGGCAAGAGACCCAGTACTTC
cdr3_aa: CATSDSGLAGRQETQYF

clone_size: few
v_call: TRBV15
j_call: TRBJ2-3
d_call: NA
cdr3_nt: TGTGCCACCAGCAGACGAGGTCGAGACTCAGATACGCAGTATTTT
cdr3_aa: CATSRRGRDSDTQYF

clone_size: many
v_call: TRBV18
j_call: TRBJ2-6
d_call: NA
cdr3_nt: TGTGCCAGCTCAGCCGGCCCGGTTGTCTACTCTGGGGCCAACGTCCTGACTTTC
cdr3_aa: CASSAGPVVYSGANVLTF

clone_size: few
v_call: TRBV20-1
j_call: TRBJ2-5
d_call: NA
cdr3_nt: TGCAGTGCTAGAGATGGGACAACCCAGTACTTC
cdr3_aa: CSARDGTTQYF

clone_size: many
v_call: TRBV27
j_call: TRBJ2-1
d_call: NA
cdr3_nt: TGTGCCAGCAGTTTGACCCCTGTGGGGAATGAGCAGTTCTTC
cdr3_aa: CASSLTPVGNEQFF

clone_size: few
v_call: TRBV10-3
j_call: TRBJ2-1
d_call: NA
cdr3_nt: TGTGCCATCAGTGAGTCGTTGCCAGACAATGAGCAGTTCTTC
cdr3_aa: CAISESLPDNEQFF

clone_size: many
v_call: TRBV7-3
j_call: TRBJ2-5
d_call: NA
cdr3_nt: TGTGCCAGCAGCTTAGGCGGGAATGAGGAGACCCAGTACTTC
cdr3_aa: CASSLGGNEETQYF

clone_size: many
v_call: TRBV18
j_call: TRBJ2-7
d_call: TRBD1
cdr3_nt: TGTGCCAGCTCGACGGGACAGGAAGGGAGCGAGCAGTACTTC
cdr3_aa: CASSTGQEGSEQYF

clone_size: few
v_call: TRBV20-1
j_call: TRBJ2-3
d_call: NA
cdr3_nt: TGCAGTGCTAGGGGCCGGGATTGGAACACAGATACGCAGTATTTT
cdr3_aa: CSARGRDWNTDTQYF

clone_size: many
v_call: TRBV6-5
j_call: TRBJ2-1
d_call: TRBD2
cdr3_nt: TGTGCCAGCAGTTTCAAACAAGGATGGGGGGGCTCCTACAATGAGCAGTTCTTC
cdr3_aa: CASSFKQGWGGSYNEQFF

clone_size: once
v_call: TRBV12-3/TRBV12-4
j_call: TRBJ2-2
d_call: NA
cdr3_nt: TGTGCCAGCAGGTTTCTAAACACCGGGGAGCTGTTTTTT
cdr3_aa: CASRFLNTGELFF

clone_size: NA
v_call: TRBV20-1
j_call: TRBJ2-1
d_call: TRBD2
cdr3_nt: TGCAGTGCTAGAGATCTAGCGGGGATTGAAAATGAGCAGTTCTTC
cdr3_aa: CSARDLAGIENEQFF

clone_size: few
v_call: TRBV20-1
j_call: TRBJ2-1
d_call: TRBD1
cdr3_nt: TGCAGTCCCGGGACAGGGCTTAATGAGCAGTTCTTC
cdr3_aa: CSPGTGLNEQFF

clone_size: NA
v_call: TRBV15
j_call: TRBJ2-1
d_call: NA
cdr3_nt: TGTGCCACCAGCAGAGATCCGAGGCAGGGGACCTACAATGAGCAGTTCTTC
cdr3_aa: CATSRDPRQGTYNEQFF

clone_size: NA
v_call: TRBV29-1
j_call: TRBJ2-3
d_call: NA
cdr3_nt: TGCAGCGTTGAAGCTGACTGGGGAGATACGCAGTATTTT
cdr3_aa: CSVEADWGDTQYF

clone_size: NA
v_call: TRBV24-1
j_call: TRBJ2-1
d_call: NA
cdr3_nt: TGTGCCACCAGTGACCGAAGTCGCAGTGAGCAGTTCTTC
cdr3_aa: CATSDRSRSEQFF

clone_size: many
v_call: TRBV15
j_call: TRBJ2-5
d_call: NA
cdr3_nt: TGTGCCACCTCAGCGTATCAAGAGACCCAGTACTTC
cdr3_aa: CATSAYQETQYF

clone_size: NA
v_call: TRBV7-2
j_call: TRBJ2-5
d_call: NA
cdr3_nt: TGTGCCAGCAGCTTAGCGCGGGGGCCGTACCAAGAGACCCAGTACTTC
cdr3_aa: CASSLARGPYQETQYF

clone_size: many
v_call: TRBV4-3
j_call: TRBJ1-4
d_call: NA
cdr3_nt: TGCGCCAGCAGCCATCGAGGTGAAAAACTGTTTTTT
cdr3_aa: CASSHRGEKLFF

clone_size: NA
v_call: TRBV6-2/TRBV6-3
j_call: TRBJ2-7
d_call: TRBD1
cdr3_nt: TGTGCCAGCAGTTACGAAGGACAGGGTCCCTCCTACGAGCAGTACTTC
cdr3_aa: CASSYEGQGPSYEQYF

clone_size: few
v_call: TRBV11-2
j_call: TRBJ2-7
d_call: TRBD2
cdr3_nt: TGTGCCAGCACCCCTTATAGCGGGACTGACTACGAGCAGTACTTC
cdr3_aa: CASTPYSGTDYEQYF

clone_size: NA
v_call: TRBV28
j_call: TRBJ2-3
d_call: NA
cdr3_nt: TGTGCCAGCAGGTCCCCGGGACTGCTCACAGATACGCAGTATTTT
cdr3_aa: CASRSPGLLTDTQYF

clone_size: many
v_call: TRBV14
j_call: TRBJ2-7
d_call: NA
cdr3_nt: TGTGCCAGCAGCCACGACATCTACGAGCAGTACTTC
cdr3_aa: CASSHDIYEQYF

clone_size: NA
v_call: TRBV20-1
j_call: TRBJ2-4
d_call: NA
cdr3_nt: TGCAGTGCTAGTCACTGGGTAGCCAAAAACATTCAGTACTTC
cdr3_aa: CSASHWVAKNIQYF

clone_size: many
v_call: TRBV18
j_call: TRBJ1-3
d_call: NA
cdr3_nt: TGTGCCAGCTCACCTAAACAAATCTCTGGAAACACCATATATTTT
cdr3_aa: CASSPKQISGNTIYF

clone_size: few
v_call: TRBV15
j_call: TRBJ2-1
d_call: NA
cdr3_nt: TGTGCCACCAGCAGAGATGGGGCAGGCTCCTACAATGAGCAGTTCTTC
cdr3_aa: CATSRDGAGSYNEQFF

clone_size: many
v_call: TRBV4-2
j_call: TRBJ2-1
d_call: NA
cdr3_nt: TGTGCCAGCAGCCAAGATACTAGCCGGGTGTACAATGAGCAGTTCTTC
cdr3_aa: CASSQDTSRVYNEQFF

clone_size: many
v_call: TRBV20-1
j_call: TRBJ2-3
d_call: NA
cdr3_nt: TGCAGTGCTAACATACGAGGGACAGATACGCAGTATTTT
cdr3_aa: CSANIRGTDTQYF

clone_size: few
v_call: TRBV5-4
j_call: TRBJ2-7
d_call: NA
cdr3_nt: TGTGCCAGCAGCTTGGAAGGCATCCCTCAGTACGAGCAGTACTTC
cdr3_aa: CASSLEGIPQYEQYF

clone_size: NA
v_call: TRBV6-1
j_call: TRBJ2-3
d_call: TRBD1
cdr3_nt: TGTGCCAGCAACGACAGGGGTTGGCCCCGGCGCACAGATACGCAGTATTTT
cdr3_aa: CASNDRGWPRRTDTQYF

clone_size: NA
v_call: TRBV20-1
j_call: TRBJ2-2
d_call: NA
cdr3_nt: TGCAGTGCTCCCCCGGGGGGCAGTAAATACACCGGGGAGCTGTTTTTT
cdr3_aa: CSAPPGGSKYTGELFF

clone_size: many
v_call: TRBV7-9
j_call: TRBJ1-2
d_call: TRBD1
cdr3_nt: TGTGCCAGCAGCTACGACAGGGGGGGCTACACCTTC
cdr3_aa: CASSYDRGGYTF

clone_size: NA
v_call: TRBV20-1
j_call: TRBJ2-1
d_call: NA
cdr3_nt: TGCAGTGCAAAGAGGGGTACCTACAATGAGCAGTTCTTC
cdr3_aa: CSAKRGTYNEQFF

clone_size: many
v_call: TRBV5-4
j_call: TRBJ2-2
d_call: TRBD1
cdr3_nt: TGTGCCAGCAGCTTGGAGGGGACAGGGGGCGAGCTGTTTTTT
cdr3_aa: CASSLEGTGGELFF

clone_size: NA
v_call: TRBV27
j_call: TRBJ2-7
d_call: NA
cdr3_nt: TGTGCCAGCAGTTTCCAGGACAGCTCCTACGAGCAGTACTTC
cdr3_aa: CASSFQDSSYEQYF

clone_size: NA
v_call: TRBV18
j_call: TRBJ1-5
d_call: TRBD1
cdr3_nt: TGTGCCAGCTCACGTACTTACACAGGGGACCAGCCCCAGCATTTT
cdr3_aa: CASSRTYTGDQPQHF

clone_size: many
v_call: TRBV5-5
j_call: TRBJ2-7
d_call: NA
cdr3_nt: TGTGCCAGCAGCTTTTTGGTCTTATCGGGCGAGCAGTACTTC
cdr3_aa: CASSFLVLSGEQYF

clone_size: many
v_call: TRBV20-1
j_call: TRBJ2-1
d_call: NA
cdr3_nt: TGCAGTGCTAGAGGAGTTAACAATGAGCAGTTCTTC
cdr3_aa: CSARGVNNEQFF

clone_size: few
v_call: TRBV20-1
j_call: TRBJ1-1
d_call: NA
cdr3_nt: TGCAGTGCTAGACTACAGAACACTGAAGCTTTCTTT
cdr3_aa: CSARLQNTEAFF

clone_size: many
v_call: TRBV20-1
j_call: TRBJ2-7
d_call: TRBD2
cdr3_nt: TGCAGTGGCGACCCGGGACTAGCGGGCGAGCAGTACTTC
cdr3_aa: CSGDPGLAGEQYF

clone_size: NA
v_call: TRBV7-2
j_call: TRBJ2-7
d_call: NA
cdr3_nt: TGTGCCAGCAGGGGGCACGAGCAGTACTTC
cdr3_aa: CASRGHEQYF